The clone carrying this T cell receptor (beta chain) was seen once. Method: immunoSEQ multiplex PCR; TCRdb's copy keeps in-frame clones and lacks some. The sample shows approximately 270,000 clones, 85% to 90% of them seen only once. The data originate from a study of blood T cell repertoires in COVID-19. The receptor was isolated from a woman in her thirties with acute COVID-19. The sample consisted of PBMCs or T cells enriched from blood (not recorded which).

This CDR3 reads CASSLTYTYGYTF. Written as DNA, the CDR3 is TGTGCCAGCAGTCTCACGTACACCTATGGCTACACCTTC. The genes are TRBV28 and TRBJ1-2; D is undetermined. Trimming cost V 5 bases and J 4 bases, with 11 bases left between them. The CDR3 sequence is 13 residues long. Looked up from germline, CDR1 is MDHEN and CDR2 is SYDVKM.